The T cell receptor beta chain described here comes from a study of beta chain features in type 1 diabetes. Study-level findings and limits: Sequencing the cDNA could make cells with high TCR expression show up more than they should.

Unmatched junction bases numbered 5, after V lost 2 bases and J lost 5 bases. Per the germline V gene, CDR1 is SGHDT and CDR2 is YYEEEE. The CDR3 spans 15 residues. Every isolated RNA sample was fully reverse transcribed, so sequencing captured expressed TCRB transcripts. Sequenced by immunoSEQ multiplex PCR; TCRdb stores in-frame clones only, minus some. The sample lists 140,000 or so clones, 10% seen once, with 1% to 1.5% in the top ten. This clone was seen a handful of times. Its antigen is currently unknown. What was sequenced was naive CD4+ T cells from blood. The chain employs TRBV5-6 and TRBJ2-5; TRBD2 agrees at 11 bases. The receptor comes from a man younger than 35 in good health. For the CDR3, the DNA is TGTGCCAGCAGCTTACTAGCGGGGGCGGGGGAGACCCAGTACTTC. Residues: CASSLLAGAGETQYF.